Presented here are 4 T cell receptor beta chains from one specimen sequenced in a study of T-cell memory formation after mild COVID-19. TCRdb redid the calling of the 5' RACE reads with MiXCR, one entry per CDR3 protein. Of under 300,000 distinct CDR3 sequences listed, around a tenth are singletons. Sequenced input: PBMCs or a T cell subset sorted from them (not recorded which). The source of these receptors is a man between 18 and 35 years old who had mild COVID-19 (a few samples of this study predate the infection). Cell type and time point are not known.

This clonotype appeared a few times. The gene calls are TRBV9 and TRBJ2-1, with D uncertain. The V gene lost 2 bases and the J gene lost 1 base, with 16 bases spanning the gap. Germline-derived CDR1 and CDR2 are SGDLS and YYNGEE. The CDR3 spans 17 residues. The CDR3 here is CASSVVPATISYNEQFF. CDR3 DNA sequence: TGTGCCAGCAGCGTTGTTCCAGCTACTATTTCCTACAATGAGCAGTTCTTC.

V usage is TRBV6-2 or TRBV6-3 and J usage is TRBJ2-6; no clear D gene. From germline, CDR1 is MNHEY and CDR2 SVGEGT. V was pared by 7 bases and J by 0 bases, with 10 bases between. This CDR3 comprises 15 residues. CDR3 in amino acids: CASISSGSGANVLTF. For the CDR3, the DNA is TGTGCCAGCATCTCCAGTGGCTCTGGGGCCAACGTCCTGACTTTC.

The chain recombines TRBV7-9 with TRBJ1-2; D gene ambiguous. The CDR3 loop spans 12 amino acids. Between the trimmed V and J ends, which lost 6 bases and 6 bases, there was a span of 11 bases. Per the germline V gene, CDR1 is SEHNR and CDR2 is FQNEAQ (reference sequence). CDR3 sequence (DNA): TGTGCCAGCAGGCGGGGTGTAGATGGCTACACCTTC. This translates into CASRRGVDGYTF.

A few counts support this clonotype. The chain uses TRBV24-1 and TRBJ2-5; D is unclear. Between the trimmed V and J ends, which lost 4 bases and 3 bases, there was a span of 14 bases. The CDR3 is made up of 15 amino acids. Germline lookup yields CDR1 KGHDR and CDR2 SFDVKD. The CDR3 coding sequence is TGTGCCACCAGTGACCCCGAAGAGATGAAAGAGACCCAGTACTTC. Translation: CATSDPEEMKETQYF.